This TCR beta chain was obtained from a study of shared clonotypes between healthy human individuals (dated by TCRdb to about 2020). As for the study more broadly: A few men and a couple of women, aged 18 to 49 years, made up the cohort. For each donor, three plates each were used for CD4 naive and CD4 memory, two plates were used for CD8 naive, and one plate was used for CD8 memory. Libraries were prepared and TCR repertoires were sequenced by different laboratories using diverse techniques, in order to increase sequencing depth and limit assay-specific biases. Leukapheresis yielded between about 0.94 and 10 billion PBMCs per donor. To estimate repertoire size and how much clonotypes are shared between individuals, the study performed deep sequencing of blood TCR repertoires from a few healthy adults.

CDR1 and CDR2, per the germline V gene, are SGHAT and FQNNGV. V gives up 4 bases and J gives up 0 bases, and the segment between their germline ends measures 13 bases. The CDR3 spans 15 residues, from the cysteine through the phenylalanine. The read is trimmed to its CDR3 DNA, 45 bases read in frame from base 1. Using the deep immunoSEQ assay, TCR CDR3 regions were amplified from genomic DNA by multiplex PCR. For each cell subset, the extracted genomic DNA was distributed evenly across all wells of several immunoSEQ 96-well plates, and each plate served as one replicate. For sorted subsets, approximately 200 ng of genomic DNA, equivalent to 25,000 to 30,000 T cell genomes, went into each replicate PCR. Purified libraries were quantified with a Qubit 3.0 fluorometer, sized on a Bioanalyzer 2100, and re-quantified with the KAPA Library Quantification kit. Every immunoSEQ 96-well plate was sequenced on a dedicated single-read 150-cycle Illumina NextSeq 550 flow cell. Per the authors' processing: Because only junctional sequences without quality scores were contained in the immunoSEQ output, filtering matching that applied to full-length reads could not be performed. Sequences were annotated with PyIR, a Python wrapper for IgBLAST v1.9, using IMGT germline references to assign V/J genes and CDR3. Reads were filtered out if the reads had weak V/J assignments (E-value above 1e-6), no CDR3, stop codons, out-of-frame junctions, or ambiguous translated residues. V3J clonotypes were defined by identical inferred V gene, J gene, and CDR3 amino acid sequence. The percentage overlap between two repertoires was calculated by dividing the number of shared unique clonotypes by the size of the smaller repertoire. Richness of each repertoire was evaluated using RTK rarefaction, the Chao1 estimator, and Recon v2.1 estimates of unobserved clonotypes. Generation probabilities for all TCRbeta clonotypes obtained by the gDNA method from a handful of donors were computed using OLGA. TCRdb retrieved this table from immuneACCESS and kept in-frame rearrangements only. Not all clones are present; in checked studies, unresolved V genes account for under half, and no reason is known for the remainder. The DNA gave D and trimming, while V, J and clone size come from that table. A total of some 1.5 million clones appear in this sample, around 98% of them only once. The ten largest clones add up to roughly 0.45% of the sample.

Regarding this clone: There is no known antigen for this receptor. No much larger clone exists at a distance of one base, and base qualities are not known.

Overall study results and their limits: Because the study included a small number of donors, the genetic and exposure-history diversity represented was limited. Across a few donors, around 5% of naive CD4, around 3.5% of naive CD8, around 2.1% of memory CD4, and roughly 0.41% of memory CD8 clonotypes were shared. Based on pairwise subsampling, the degree of clonotype sharing among donors was expected to be affected by sequencing depth. Incomplete sequencing was indicated by rarefaction of sorted-subset datasets, despite the large sequencing depth. Sampling was restricted to blood, and TCR repertoires in tissue are likely to differ from TCR repertoires in blood. Compared with non-shared clonotypes, clonotypes shared by all four sorted-subset donors had higher generation probabilities. Naive subsets generally had larger estimated clonotype richness than memory subsets did.

The donors were healthy, HIV-negative adults who had no recently reported acute infections or vaccinations. All donors were Caucasian adults living in Nashville, Tennessee, USA. CD4+ T cells were enriched by magnetic negative selection; naive cells were then positively selected on CD45RA, and the negative fraction formed the memory subset. After blood collection by leukapheresis, PBMCs were isolated using Ficoll-Histopaque density gradient centrifugation and then cryopreserved in the vapor phase of liquid nitrogen. Analytical flow cytometry was used to check the purity and quantity of every magnetically sorted T cell population. From each sorted fraction, genomic DNA was isolated and quantified by UV absorbance on a Nanodrop 2000c.

The chain joins TRBV11-2 to TRBJ2-7, and TRBD1 may be the D gene, going by 6 matching bases. The TCR was taken from a man aged 25-40 years in good health. The sample consisted of naive CD4+ T cells sorted from blood. Interpreted using the paper, the cell subset or site label stands for: CD45RA+ positively selected. The DNA reads TGTGCCAGCAGCTCTCGATTGGACAGCTCCTACGAGCAGTACTTC. Its amino acids are CASSSRLDSSYEQYF.